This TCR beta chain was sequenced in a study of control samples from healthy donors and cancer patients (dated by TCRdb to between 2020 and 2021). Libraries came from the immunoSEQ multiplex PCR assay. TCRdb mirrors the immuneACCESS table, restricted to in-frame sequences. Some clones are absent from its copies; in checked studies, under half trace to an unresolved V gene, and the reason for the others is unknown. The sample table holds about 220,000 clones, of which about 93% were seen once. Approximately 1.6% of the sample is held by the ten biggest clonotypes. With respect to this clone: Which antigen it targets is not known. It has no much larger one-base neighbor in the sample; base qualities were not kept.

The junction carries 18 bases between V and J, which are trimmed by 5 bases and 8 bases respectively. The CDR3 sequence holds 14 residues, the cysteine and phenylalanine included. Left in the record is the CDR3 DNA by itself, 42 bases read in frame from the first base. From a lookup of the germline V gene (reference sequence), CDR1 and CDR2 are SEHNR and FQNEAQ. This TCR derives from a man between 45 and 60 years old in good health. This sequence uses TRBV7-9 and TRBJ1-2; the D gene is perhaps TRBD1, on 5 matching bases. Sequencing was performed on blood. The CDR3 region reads CASSPGTGEGGYTF. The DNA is TGTGCCAGCAGCCCAGGGACGGGAGAGGGAGGCTACACCTTC.